The 18 T cell receptor beta chains presented below share a single source sample, sequenced in a study of T cell repertoires in cytomegalovirus infection. TCRdb reprocessed the reads with MiXCR, giving one entry per CDR3 protein. Among 300,000 to 450,000 distinct CDR3 sequences, over 15% were seen once, and the ten largest hold approximately 10%. The sample consisted of PBMCs. Every receptor here comes from a human donor in good health (CMV status not recorded). Some clones in this sample may be carry-over from other donors' samples.

This clonotype has just one count. CDR3 amino acids: CSASRQGHYNEQFF. The CDR3, as DNA: TGCAGTGCTAGCAGACAGGGACATTACAATGAGCAGTTCTTC. This chain uses TRBV20-1 with TRBJ2-1; 7 bases match TRBD1. Germline V CDR1 and CDR2: DFQATT, SNEGSKA (reference sequence). The length of the CDR3 is 14 residues. The J segment lost 4 bases and the V segment lost 3 bases, leaving 6 bases of the junction unmatched.

This rearrangement joins TRBV7-8 to TRBJ2-7; 7 bases are shared with TRBD2. Germline trimming cut 6 bases from V and 5 bases from J; bases unmatched to any gene: 10. Germline V lookup: CDR1 SGHVS, CDR2 FQNEAQ. The CDR3 has 14 residues. The CDR3 DNA sequence: TGTGCCAGCAGAGACTGGCGGGAGACGGACGAGCAGTACTTC. It is translated as CASRDWRETDEQYF.

The table lists this clonotype with a few counts. The chain recombines TRBV19 with TRBJ1-2; tentatively, D is TRBD1 (5 bases). Looked up from germline, CDR1 is LNHDA and CDR2 is SQIVND (reference sequence). The CDR3 contains 14 residues. V lost 5 bases, J lost 3 bases, and 13 bases lay in between. In DNA, the CDR3 is TGTGCCAGTAGTGCTTGGGACGGATACTATGGCTACACCTTC. Its protein product is CASSAWDGYYGYTF.

This clonotype was counted once. V and J are TRBV2 and TRBJ2-7, with unresolved D. This CDR3 has 13 amino acids. Germline V gives CDR1 SNHLY, CDR2 FYNNEI. The V gene lost 4 bases and the J gene lost 5 bases, with 12 bases spanning the gap. The CDR3: CASSVETSNEQYF. CDR3 in DNA: TGTGCCAGCAGTGTGGAGACTTCAAACGAGCAGTACTTC.

The V gene is TRBV3-1, the J gene TRBJ2-1; TRBD1 matches at 7 bases. The CDR3 has 15 amino acids. V lost 4 bases and J lost 8; bases outside the gene matches: 11. Germline-derived CDR1 and CDR2 are LGHDT and YNNKEL (reference sequence). Here the CDR3 DNA reads TGTGCCAGCAGCCGAATGACAGGGCTCCAGGATGAGCAGTTCTTC. It yields the protein CASSRMTGLQDEQFF.

In its sample, this clonotype was seen many times. The chain carries TRBV12-3 or TRBV12-4 and TRBJ1-1, with TRBD1 matching over 9 bases. The CDR3 sequence is 14 residues long. The junction had 7 bases not matched to a gene; V was cut back by 6 bases and J by 5 bases. CDR3 loop: CASRSQGAVTEAFF. The DNA of the CDR3 is TGTGCCAGCAGATCACAGGGGGCTGTTACTGAAGCTTTCTTT.

Many counts were recorded for this clonotype. This sequence joins TRBV7-8 and TRBJ1-2, with D possibly being TRBD1 (5 bases). Germline V gene sequence: CDR1 SGHVS, CDR2 FQNEAQ. The CDR3 covers 14 residues. The V gene lost 5 bases and the J gene lost 2 bases, with 12 bases spanning the gap. The CDR3 nucleotides read TGTGCCAGCAGCCCAGGACACCTGAACTATGGCTACACCTTC. Its protein is CASSPGHLNYGYTF.

V usage is TRBV18 and J usage is TRBJ2-5; D unclear. Germline V gene sequence: CDR1 KGHSH, CDR2 LQKENI. V dropped 6 bases and J dropped 2 bases, with 16 bases sitting between them. The CDR3 spans 15 residues. For the CDR3, the DNA is TGTGCCAGCTCTCAAGACAAAGCCCCTCAAGAGACCCAGTACTTC. Its translation is CASSQDKAPQETQYF. Looking up the rest from reference TRBV18 and TRBJ2-5 gives the full variable domain: NAGVMQNPRHLVRRRGQEARLRCSPMKGHSHVYWYRQLPEEGLKFMVYLQKENIIDESGMPKERFSAEFPKEGPSILRIQQVVRGDSAAYFCASSQDKAPQETQYFGPGTRLLVL.

The sample holds a few counts of this clonotype. The V gene is TRBV7-9, the J gene TRBJ2-3; no reliable D call. Trimming shortened V by 5 bases and J by 6 bases, and 15 bases separated the two germline ends. The germline V gene has CDR1 SEHNR and CDR2 FQNEAQ (reference sequence). This CDR3 is built from 14 residues. The chain's CDR3 is CASSLTQHQDTQYF. For the CDR3, the DNA is TGTGCCAGCAGCCTCACACAGCACCAGGATACGCAGTATTTT. Full variable domain (missing parts from reference TRBV7-9 and TRBJ2-3): DTGVSQNPRHKITKRGQNVTFRCDPISEHNRLYWYRQTLGQGPEFLTYFQNEAQLEKSRLLSDRFSAERPKGSFSTLEIQRTEQGDSAMYLCASSLTQHQDTQYFGPGTRLTVL.

V gene TRBV7-2 combines with J gene TRBJ1-1; D perhaps matches TRBD1 (6 bases). Germline V gene lookup returns CDR1 SGHTA and CDR2 FQGNSA. The V end lost 1 base, the J end lost 5 bases, and 11 bases lay between the germline ends. The CDR3 consists of 14 residues. The CDR3 reads CASSLERGRTEAFF. CDR3 DNA: TGTGCCAGCAGCTTAGAGAGGGGGAGGACTGAAGCTTTCTTT.

This rearrangement joins TRBV20-1 to TRBJ2-7; the D gene could be TRBD1 or TRBD2 (5 bases each). CDR1 is DFQATT and CDR2 is SNEGSKA in the germline V gene (reference sequence). The V end was cut by 5 bases, the J end by 6 bases, with 17 bases between. The CDR3 contains 13 residues. In nucleotides, the CDR3 is TGCAGTGCTGTACCGGGACGCGAGGCCGAGCAGTACTTC. Its protein product is CSAVPGREAEQYF.

This rearrangement joins TRBV5-1 to TRBJ2-7, with D unclear. Germline loops: CDR1 SGHRS, CDR2 YFSETQ. Between the trimmed V and J ends, which lost 0 bases and 7 bases, there was a span of 17 bases. The CDR3 is 15 amino acids. CDR3 nucleotide sequence: TGCGCCAGCAGCTTGGCCGGACCTACTACTGGGGAGCAGTACTTC. Translation: CASSLAGPTTGEQYF.

This clonotype was recorded at least ten times. The genes are TRBV6-2 or TRBV6-3 and TRBJ1-1, with D uncertain. The CDR3 has 14 residues. Germline values: CDR1 MNHEY, CDR2 SVGEGT. V shed 6 bases and J shed 0 bases, with 11 bases lying between them. The CDR3, as DNA: TGTGCCAGCAGCGAAGACACGATGAACACTGAAGCTTTCTTT. It encodes CASSEDTMNTEAFF.

The V and J genes are TRBV6-2 or TRBV6-3 and TRBJ1-2; TRBD1 matches at 7 bases. This CDR3 spans 15 amino acids. Germline V gene data show CDR1 as MNHEY and CDR2 as SVGEGT. V lost 2 bases and J lost 4; bases outside the gene matches: 7. Here the CDR3 reads CASSYLVGTAYGYTF. The DNA for the CDR3 is TGTGCCAGCAGTTACCTAGTCGGGACAGCCTATGGCTACACCTTC.

This clonotype was counted at least ten times. The V call is TRBV7-9, the J call TRBJ2-6; the D is unclear. This CDR3 has 19 amino acids. Germline V gives CDR1 SEHNR, CDR2 FQNEAQ (reference sequence). In nucleotides, the CDR3 is TGTGCGGGTACTGGGGTGAGAGCACCGACCACATCTGGGGCCAACGTCCTGACTTTC. This gives the protein CAGTGVRAPTTSGANVLTF. The whole variable domain, filled in from reference TRBV7-9 and TRBJ2-6, reads DTGVSQNPRHKITKRGQNVTFRCDPISEHNRLYWYRQTLGQGPEFLTYFQNEAQLEKSRLLSDRFSAERPKGSFSTLEIQRTEQGDSAMYLCAGTGVRAPTTSGANVLTFGAGSRLTVL.

This clonotype turned up a few times. CDR3 DNA sequence: TGTGCCAGCAGCTCGACAAAAACGGGCAATCAGCCCCAGCATTTT. Amino acid sequence: CASSSTKTGNQPQHF. The chain is built from TRBV11-2 and TRBJ1-5; D gene unclear. Germline V gives CDR1 SGHAT, CDR2 FQNNGV. Trimming took 4 bases from V and 2 from J, leaving 12 bases between them. This CDR3 has 15 amino acids.

This clonotype was seen a handful of times. The chain joins TRBV9 to TRBJ1-2; the D gene is possibly TRBD1 (6 bases). Germline values: CDR1 SGDLS, CDR2 YYNGEE. This CDR3 spans 15 amino acids. The V gene lost 6 bases and the J gene lost 6 bases, with 21 bases spanning the gap. The CDR3 region has the DNA TGTGCCAGCACCCCTGGGGGCTCGGGAAGGGATGGCTACACCTTC. Amino acid sequence: CASTPGGSGRDGYTF.

The table lists this clonotype with many counts. The chain joins TRBV7-9 to TRBJ2-5; D gene unclear. The CDR3 has 12 amino acids. Germline CDR1 reads SEHNR; CDR2 reads FQNEAQ (reference sequence). The ends were cut back, 5 bases at V and 5 bases at J, with 9 bases in the middle. The CDR3 protein is CASSLPRETQYF. DNA of the CDR3: TGTGCCAGCAGCCTCCCCCGGGAGACCCAGTACTTC.